This TCR beta chain was sequenced for a study of blood T cell repertoires in COVID-19. Study-level background: In each case, the material was cDNA or gDNA derived from T cells, B-cell-depleted T cells, or PBMCs.

Participants were aged about 18 to 100 years, lived in roughly 25 US areas, and enrolled virtually. Symptom resolution, clearance, or two negative PCRs marked the recovered donors of Cohort 3. Clones were read by immunoSEQ multiplex PCR, and TCRdb kept only the in-frame ones, dropping some. This sample has about 260,000 clones; about 83% occur once, and the top ten carry around 2%. J was trimmed by 1 base and V by 4 bases; bases with no gene match: 3. CDR3 length: 15 amino acids. The germline CDR1 and CDR2 sequences are MGHRA and YSYEKL. V gene TRBV4-1 combines with J gene TRBJ2-7; 11 bases are a match to TRBD1. Material: PBMCs or T cells enriched from blood (not recorded which). The source of this sequence is a woman between 50 and 59 years old who had recovered from COVID-19. CDR3 sequence reads: CASSRGTGGSYEQYF. In DNA, the CDR3 is TGCGCCAGCAGCCGGGGGACAGGGGGTTCCTACGAGCAGTACTTC.